These 3 T cell receptor beta chains were sequenced from one sample in a study of naive CD8 T cells in extremely preterm neonates. Profiling relied on immunoSEQ multiplex PCR, and the TCRdb table lists in-frame clones only, not all of them. The repertoire holds 5,500 to 7,500 clones, just under 98% seen once, with around 1.3% in the top ten. The sample consisted of naive CD8+ T cells from blood. The receptors shown here come from a human donor in good health.

The chain joins TRBV19 to TRBJ2-1; D possibly corresponds to TRBD2 (5 bases). The V and J ends lost 4 bases and 3 bases respectively, with 16 bases between them. The CDR3 loop spans 16 amino acids. Per germline, CDR1 LNHDA and CDR2 SQIVND (reference sequence). CDR3 in amino acids: CASSTRTGRNYNEQFF. The CDR3 DNA reads TGTGCCAGTAGTACCCGGACGGGGAGAAACTACAATGAGCAGTTCTTC.

This chain uses TRBV28 with TRBJ1-1; unclear D gene. CDR1 and CDR2 from the germline V gene are MDHEN and SYDVKM. V was clipped by 1 base and J by 1 base, with 4 bases between them. This CDR3 spans 13 amino acids. The CDR3 bases are TGTGCCAGCAGTTTATCAGGGAACACTGAAGCTTTCTTT. Its translation: CASSLSGNTEAFF.

This sequence joins TRBV27 and TRBJ2-7, with a tentative D call TRBD2 (5 bases). V lost 4 bases to trimming and J lost 3 bases, with 16 bases between them. Germline V gene data show CDR1 as MNHEY and CDR2 as SMNVEV (reference sequence). The CDR3 is 15 amino acids. The CDR3 loop is CASSSIQRNNYEQYF. CDR3 sequence (DNA): TGTGCCAGCAGTTCTATTCAGCGGAACAACTACGAGCAGTACTTC.